This is a list of T cell receptor beta chains from one sample in a study of T cell responses to AZD1222 COVID-19 vaccine. Sequencing was performed with immunoSEQ multiplex PCR; in TCRdb, only in-frame clones are kept and a portion is missing. Of fewer than 130,000 clones in the sample, about nine tenths were seen once. Material: peripheral blood, obtained on day 0 of AZD1222 vaccination. All receptors derive from an adult in good health. The CDR3 runs from the conserved cysteine through the conserved F or W. A D gene is named only where the DNA matches it firmly. Where a row states a size, it is once, few, many or the class of an expanded clone; other rows omit it.

DNA	CDR3	J	D	V	size
TGTGCCAGCAGCGTAGCTCCCAGCGCCTCCTACGAGCAGTACTTC	CASSVAPSASYEQYF	TRBJ2-7	-	TRBV9	-
TGTGCCAGCAGTTTCCGGACTAGCGGGAGGGCAGACGAGCAGTACTTC	CASSFRTSGRADEQYF	TRBJ2-7	TRBD2	TRBV27	-
TGTGCCATCAGTAACGCGGGGGGCTCGAACACCGGGGAGCTGTTTTTT	CAISNAGGSNTGELFF	TRBJ2-2	TRBD2	TRBV10-3	-
TGCGCCAGCAGCCTCACTGACTTAGTCTCCTACGAGCAGTACTTC	CASSLTDLVSYEQYF	TRBJ2-7	-	TRBV5-1	-
TGCGCCAGCAGCCAAGGGGGGCCAGGGGGGCGCAACGAGCAGTACTTC	CASSQGGPGGRNEQYF	TRBJ2-7	-	TRBV4-1	-
TGTGCCAGCAGTGAAGGGTATGGGTGGGGGACCCAGTACTTC	CASSEGYGWGTQYF	TRBJ2-5	-	TRBV6-1	-
TGCGCCAGCGCCCGAGCGGTTAACGGGGAAGCTTTCTTT	CASARAVNGEAFF	TRBJ1-1	-	TRBV10-2	once
TGTGCCAGCAGCGAGCCGGGCAGGACAGTGTACGAGCAGTACTTC	CASSEPGRTVYEQYF	TRBJ2-7	-	TRBV5-8	-
TGTGCCAGTAGCATTACAGGGTATAACTATGGCTACACCTTC	CASSITGYNYGYTF	TRBJ1-2	-	TRBV19	-
TGTGCCAGCAGGAGGGGAACCTACAATGAGCAGTTCTTC	CASRRGTYNEQFF	TRBJ2-1	-	TRBV2	-
TGCGCCAGCAGCAAATCCCCCGGGACAGCCACGAACACCGGGGAGCTGTTTTTT	CASSKSPGTATNTGELFF	TRBJ2-2	TRBD1	TRBV5-1	once
TGCGCCAGCAGCCAGCTCCTCGGCAGGGAAAGAAACACCATATATTTT	CASSQLLGRERNTIYF	TRBJ1-3	-	TRBV4-1	-
TGTGCCAGCAGTTTATCCGCCGGGCCTAGCAATCAGCCCCAGCATTTT	CASSLSAGPSNQPQHF	TRBJ1-5	-	TRBV27	-
TGTGCCAGCAGCTTGGCAGGGGCGCTTGGCTACACCTTC	CASSLAGALGYTF	TRBJ1-2	-	TRBV5-5	-
TGTGCCAGCAGTTACGTGCAGGGAAACTATGGCTACACCTTC	CASSYVQGNYGYTF	TRBJ1-2	-	TRBV6-5	-
TGTGCCAGCAGCTTAGAAAGCAGGTCGGGGGCTTTCTTT	CASSLESRSGAFF	TRBJ1-1	-	TRBV11-2	-
TGTGCCAGCAGCCCGACTAGCGGGAGAGAGCAGTTCTTC	CASSPTSGREQFF	TRBJ2-1	TRBD2	TRBV7-9	-